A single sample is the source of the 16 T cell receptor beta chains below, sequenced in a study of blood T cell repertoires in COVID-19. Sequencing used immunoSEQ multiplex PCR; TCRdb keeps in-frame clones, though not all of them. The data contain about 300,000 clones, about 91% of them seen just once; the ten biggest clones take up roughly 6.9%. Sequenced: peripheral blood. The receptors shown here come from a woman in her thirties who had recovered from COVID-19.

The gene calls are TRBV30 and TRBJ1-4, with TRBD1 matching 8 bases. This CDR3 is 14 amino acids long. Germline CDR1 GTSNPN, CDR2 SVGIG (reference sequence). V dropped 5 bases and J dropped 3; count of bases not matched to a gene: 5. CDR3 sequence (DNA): TGTGCCTGGGACAGGGGCGAGGCTAATGAAAAACTGTTTTTT. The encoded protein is CAWDRGEANEKLFF.

The DNA of the CDR3 is TGTGCCAGCGCCCGGGATCCCTACGAGCAGTACTTC. It is translated as CASARDPYEQYF. The rearrangement uses TRBV9 and TRBJ2-7; possibly TRBD2 for D (5 bases). V lost 7 bases, J lost 2 bases, and 10 bases lay in between. The CDR3 spans 12 residues. The germline V gene encodes CDR1 SGDLS and CDR2 YYNGEE.

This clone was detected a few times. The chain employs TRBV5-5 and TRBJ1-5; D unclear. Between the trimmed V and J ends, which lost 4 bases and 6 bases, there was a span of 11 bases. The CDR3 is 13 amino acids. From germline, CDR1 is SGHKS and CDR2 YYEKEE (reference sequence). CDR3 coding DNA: TGTGCCAGCAGCAGGGAGGCGAGTCAGCCCCAGCATTTT. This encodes CASSREASQPQHF.

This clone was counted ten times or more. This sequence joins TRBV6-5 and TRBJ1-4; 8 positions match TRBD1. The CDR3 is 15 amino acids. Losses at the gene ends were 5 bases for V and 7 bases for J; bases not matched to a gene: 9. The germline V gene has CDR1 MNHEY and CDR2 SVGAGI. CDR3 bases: TGTGCCAGCAGTCCTTGGACAGGGACCCTTGAAAAACTGTTTTTT. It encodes CASSPWTGTLEKLFF.

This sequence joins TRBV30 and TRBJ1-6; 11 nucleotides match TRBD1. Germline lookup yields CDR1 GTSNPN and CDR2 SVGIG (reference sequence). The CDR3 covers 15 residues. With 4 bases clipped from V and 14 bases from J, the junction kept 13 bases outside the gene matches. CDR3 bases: TGTGCCTGGATAGGACAGGGGGCCCTCATAGGAACCCTCCACTTT. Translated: CAWIGQGALIGTLHF.

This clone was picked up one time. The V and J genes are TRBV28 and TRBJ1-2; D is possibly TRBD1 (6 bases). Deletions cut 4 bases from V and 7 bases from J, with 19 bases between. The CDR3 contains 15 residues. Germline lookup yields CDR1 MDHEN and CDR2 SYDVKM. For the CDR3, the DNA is TGTGCCAGCAGTTCTGCGGCGGCAGGGGCTGGTGGCTACACCTTC. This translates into CASSSAAAGAGGYTF.

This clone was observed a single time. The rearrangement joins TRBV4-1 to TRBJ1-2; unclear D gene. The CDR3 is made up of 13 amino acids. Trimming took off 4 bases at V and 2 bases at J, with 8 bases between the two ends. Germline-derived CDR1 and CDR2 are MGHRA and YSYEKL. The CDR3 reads CASSLTPNYGYTF. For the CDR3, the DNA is TGCGCCAGCAGCCTGACACCAAACTATGGCTACACCTTC.

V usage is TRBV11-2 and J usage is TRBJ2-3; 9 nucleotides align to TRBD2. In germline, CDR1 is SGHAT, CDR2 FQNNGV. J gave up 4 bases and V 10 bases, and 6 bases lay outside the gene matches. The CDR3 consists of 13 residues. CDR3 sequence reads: CATGLAQADTQYF. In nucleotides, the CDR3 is TGTGCCACTGGACTAGCGCAGGCAGATACGCAGTATTTT.

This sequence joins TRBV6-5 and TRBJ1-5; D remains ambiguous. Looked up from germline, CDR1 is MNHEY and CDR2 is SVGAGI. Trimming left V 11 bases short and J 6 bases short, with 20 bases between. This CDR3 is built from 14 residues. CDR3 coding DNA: TGTGCCGCAAAGAGGGAACAGCGAGGTCAGCCCCAGCATTTT. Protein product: CAAKREQRGQPQHF.

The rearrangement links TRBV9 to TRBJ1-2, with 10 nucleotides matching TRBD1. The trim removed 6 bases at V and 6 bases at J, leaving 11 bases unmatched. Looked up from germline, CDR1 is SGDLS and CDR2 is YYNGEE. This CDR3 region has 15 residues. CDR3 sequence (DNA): TGTGCCAGCACCTCCCGTGGGACAGGGGTGAATGGCTACACCTTC. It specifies CASTSRGTGVNGYTF.

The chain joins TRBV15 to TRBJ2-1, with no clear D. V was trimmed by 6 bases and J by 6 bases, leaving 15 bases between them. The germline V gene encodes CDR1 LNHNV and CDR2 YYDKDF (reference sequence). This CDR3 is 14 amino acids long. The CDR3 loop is CATSRLPRVNEQFF. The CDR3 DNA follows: TGTGCCACCAGTAGACTTCCTCGGGTCAATGAGCAGTTCTTC.

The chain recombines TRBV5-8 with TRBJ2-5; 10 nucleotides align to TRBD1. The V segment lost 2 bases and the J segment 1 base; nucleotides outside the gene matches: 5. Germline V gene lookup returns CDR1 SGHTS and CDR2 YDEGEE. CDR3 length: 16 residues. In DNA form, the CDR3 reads TGTGCCAGCAGCTTAACCGGGACAGGGGCCCAAGAGACCCAGTACTTC. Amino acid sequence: CASSLTGTGAQETQYF.

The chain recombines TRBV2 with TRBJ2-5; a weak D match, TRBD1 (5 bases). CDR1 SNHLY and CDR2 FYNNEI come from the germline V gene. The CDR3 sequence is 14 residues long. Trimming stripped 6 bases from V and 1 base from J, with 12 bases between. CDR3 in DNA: TGTGCCAGCAGATCGACAGTTATCCAAGAGACCCAGTACTTC. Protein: CASRSTVIQETQYF.

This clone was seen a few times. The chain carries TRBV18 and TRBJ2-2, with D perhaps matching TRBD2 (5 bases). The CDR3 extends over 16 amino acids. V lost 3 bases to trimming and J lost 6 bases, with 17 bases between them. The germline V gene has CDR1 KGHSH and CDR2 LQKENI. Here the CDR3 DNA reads TGTGCCAGCTCACCGATACCGACGGGAACACCCGGGGAGCTGTTTTTT. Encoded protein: CASSPIPTGTPGELFF.

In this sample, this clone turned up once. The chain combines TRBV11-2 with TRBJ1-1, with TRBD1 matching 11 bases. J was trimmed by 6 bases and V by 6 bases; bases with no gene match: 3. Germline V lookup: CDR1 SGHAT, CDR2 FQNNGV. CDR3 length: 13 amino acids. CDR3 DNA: TGTGCCAGCAGAGTGGGACAGGGGGCTGAAGCTTTCTTT. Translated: CASRVGQGAEAFF.

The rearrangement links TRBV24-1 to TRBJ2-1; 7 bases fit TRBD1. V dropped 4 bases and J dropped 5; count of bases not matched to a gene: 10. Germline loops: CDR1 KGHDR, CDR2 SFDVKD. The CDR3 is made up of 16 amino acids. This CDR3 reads CATSEGEGAGDNEQFF. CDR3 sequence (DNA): TGTGCCACCAGTGAAGGAGAGGGGGCCGGGGACAATGAGCAGTTCTTC.